The text below deals with one T cell receptor (beta chain). Its antigen is unknown. This sample is drawn from a study of T cells expressing NK-cell markers (TCRdb year 2020). Notes on the research overall: Three sorted T-cell subsets (CD3+CD56+NKG2C+, CD3+CD56+NKG2C- and CD3+CD56-NKG2C+) from several donors had their TCR beta-chain repertoires profiled. Of the eight sequenced donors, seven were found to be HCMV-seropositive and one was found to be HCMV-seronegative. All eight donors whose samples were sequenced were randomly selected healthy volunteers, three of them men and five women. Illumina HiSeq 2000/2500, MiSeq or NextSeq was used to sequence libraries as 2 x 150 bp reads.

The germline V gene provides CDR1 SQVTM and CDR2 ANQGSEA. From cysteine to phenylalanine, the CDR3 is 16 amino acids long. A DNA sequence was not provided. Instrument on record: Illumina HiSeq 2000. TCR beta cDNA libraries were made by 5'RACE template switching that added a universal primer site and unique molecular identifiers. cDNA synthesis was primed from the TCR beta constant segment, followed by two successive PCR amplification steps. The authors processed their data as follows. MIGEC handled demultiplexing of the reads and grouping by UMI, while MiTCR was used to assemble and quantify clonotypes. To exclude erroneous sequences, only TCR cDNA sequences supported by at least two reads were retained. Downstream repertoire analysis used the tcR package, and clonotypes were matched across fractions by CDR3 nucleotide sequence plus V segment. VDJmatch was used to annotate antigen specificity against VDJdb, with one amino acid substitution allowed in CDR3. Each entry corresponds to one CDR3 protein sequence from reads that TCRdb reprocessed, and DNA is not given. TCRdb, not the authors, supplied the V and J calls. The table held for this sample gives 400,000 to 550,000 distinct CDR3 sequences. The leading ten clones occupy approximately 6.8% of the sample.

Overall study outcomes, separate from this receptor: For over five donors, the dominant CD3+CD56+NKG2C+ clonotypes were among the top 10 CD8+ clonotypes and accounted for about 1.0-7.5% of CD8+ T cells. It remained unclear whether the expanded NKG2C-expressing T cell clones were specific for HCMV antigens. Those dominant clonotypes were again the most abundant among CD3+CD56-NKG2C+ cells in a handful of donors, at about 25-60.1%.

HCMV serostatus was determined by detecting HCMV-specific IgG in serum with a commercial ELISA kit. Ficoll density gradient centrifugation was used to isolate peripheral blood mononuclear cells from blood. Recombination joined TRBV29-1 with TRBJ2-3; the TRBD2 assignment by TCRdb is unverifiable without DNA. The clonotype originates from a woman between 18 and 69 years old in good health. Sequencing was carried out using blood T cells: a sorted CD56 or NKG2C T cell subset, CD4+ or CD8+ T cells, or bulk PBMC T cells (not recorded which). The CDR3 in this case is CSTRFLREGLSDTQYF.